These 18 T cell receptor beta chains were all obtained from the same sample, sequenced in a study of molecular identifiers for immune sequencing clone quantification. A single record per CDR3 protein comes from TCRdb applying MiXCR to the PCR reads. Among about 510,000 distinct CDR3 sequences listed, 20% to 25% were seen once. The material sequenced was naive CD8+ T cells from blood, with Jurkat cell RNA spiked in. Subset denoted: FACS-sorted CD8+CD4-CCR7+CD45RA+ naive T cells. These TCRs come from a human donor in good health. Some libraries in this study had Jurkat cell RNA spiked in.

The CDR3 spells CASSFGGGADQPQHF. The CDR3 DNA reads as TGTGCCAGCAGTTTCGGTGGGGGAGCCGATCAGCCCCAGCATTTT. The chain links TRBV27 to TRBJ1-5, with D perhaps TRBD1 (5 bases). The CDR3 contains 15 residues. CDR1 is MNHEY, CDR2 SMNVEV, per germline (reference sequence). Trimming cost V 3 bases and J 5 bases, with 14 bases left between them.

The chain has TRBV19 and TRBJ2-1, with 10 bases fitting TRBD2. Germline-derived CDR1 and CDR2 are LNHDA and SQIVND (reference sequence). The junction had 8 bases not matched to a gene; V was cut back by 10 bases and J by 5 bases. There are 14 residues in the CDR3. CDR3 sequence: CATTLTSGHNEQFF. The CDR3 DNA reads as TGTGCCACAACTTTGACTAGCGGGCACAATGAGCAGTTCTTC.

The chain uses TRBV19 and TRBJ1-5, with D perhaps TRBD1 (5 bases). The CDR3 extends over 14 amino acids. V gave up 3 bases and J gave up 5 bases, with 11 bases separating them. Looked up from germline, CDR1 is LNHDA and CDR2 is SQIVND (reference sequence). CDR3 sequence: CASSIPGRDQPQHF. The CDR3 DNA reads TGTGCCAGTAGTATCCCAGGGCGAGATCAGCCCCAGCATTTT.

This clonotype showed up many times. This chain connects TRBV5-1 to TRBJ1-3; 7 nucleotides agree with TRBD1. The CDR3 totals 15 residues. In germline, CDR1 is SGHRS, CDR2 YFSETQ. V lost 2 bases and J lost 0; bases outside the gene matches: 2. The CDR3 sequence is CASSLQGSSGNTIYF. In nucleotides, the CDR3 is TGCGCCAGCAGCTTACAGGGGAGCTCTGGAAACACCATATATTTT.

The sample holds many counts of this clonotype. The genes are TRBV6-2 or TRBV6-3 and TRBJ2-7; D unresolved. This CDR3 is 13 amino acids long. Germline lookup yields CDR1 MNHEY and CDR2 SVGEGT. Trimming stripped 6 bases from V and 5 bases from J, with 14 bases between. In DNA, the CDR3 is TGTGCCAGCAGCCGCTCCCCGGGTAACGAGCAGTACTTC. It specifies CASSRSPGNEQYF.

This clonotype was seen a handful of times. The rearrangement joins TRBV21-1 to TRBJ2-7; the table's TRBD1 call for D was not verified on the DNA. TRBV21-1 corresponds to a pseudogene. This CDR3 is built from 15 residues. CDR3 protein: CASSKIRAGGYEQYF. The CDR3 DNA sequence: TGTGCCAGCAGCAAAATTCGGGCGGGGGGCTACGAGCAGTACTTC.

This clonotype was detected a few times. Since no conserved phenylalanine or tryptophan closes the CDR3, a read error is the likely cause. V is TRBV7-2 and J is TRBJ2-7, with D possibly TRBD2 on 6 matching bases. Germline values: CDR1 SGHTA, CDR2 FQGNSA. The V end was cut by 2 bases, the J end by 7 bases, with 9 bases between. The CDR3 has 12 residues. CDR3 coding DNA: TGTGCCAGCAGCTTACCTGCGGGAGAGCAGTACCTC. Encoded protein: CASSLPAGEQYL.

This clonotype was seen a few times. This chain uses TRBV27 with TRBJ2-7, with D unresolved. Germline V gene data show CDR1 as MNHEY and CDR2 as SMNVEV (reference sequence). The V end lost 2 bases, the J end lost 7 bases, and 12 bases lay between the germline ends. The CDR3 length is 13 residues. The CDR3 here is CASSLGPMGEQYF. CDR3 sequence (DNA): TGTGCCAGCAGTTTAGGTCCCATGGGAGAGCAGTACTTC.

This clonotype was recorded many times. J is TRBJ1-5 and V is TRBV25-1; D unclear. This CDR3 has 13 amino acids. V was trimmed by 5 bases and J by 6 bases, leaving 11 bases between them. Germline V CDR1 and CDR2: MGHDK, SYGVNS. In DNA form, the CDR3 reads TGTGCCAGCAGTTCCTCGAGCGCTCAGCCCCAGCATTTT. It yields the protein CASSSSSAQPQHF.

There are many counts of this clonotype. The genes are TRBV20-1 and TRBJ1-2; D unclear. CDR1 is DFQATT and CDR2 is SNEGSKA in the germline V gene (reference sequence). The CDR3 is 13 residues long. The V and J ends lost 0 bases and 4 bases respectively, with 9 bases between them. The CDR3 region has the DNA TGCAGTGCTAGAGAGGCGAGAATCTATGGCTACACCTTC. Its protein is CSAREARIYGYTF.

This clonotype occurred a few times. V gene TRBV11-2 combines with J gene TRBJ2-2; D assignment may be TRBD1 or TRBD2 (5 bases each). CDR3 length equals 18 residues. CDR1 is SGHAT, CDR2 FQNNGV, per germline. V was shortened by 5 bases and J by 6 bases, with 25 bases between the two germline ends. The CDR3 coding sequence is TGTGCCAGCAGCAAAGCCCGATTGGGGACGTCAAGGCCCGGGGAGCTGTTTTTT. Its translation is CASSKARLGTSRPGELFF.

The V call is TRBV6-2 or TRBV6-3, the J call TRBJ1-6; D not resolved. Germline assignment: CDR1 MNHEY and CDR2 SVGEGT. The V gene lost 8 bases and the J gene lost 8 bases, with 16 bases spanning the gap. The CDR3 runs 14 residues. In nucleotides, the CDR3 is TGTGCCAGCTTGGACCCACTCGAGGATTCACCCCTCCACTTT. Protein sequence: CASLDPLEDSPLHF.

This clonotype was picked up a small number of times. The chain joins TRBV6-2 or TRBV6-3 to TRBJ2-3; D unresolved. Trimming pared 0 bases from V and 2 bases from J, leaving 6 bases between. The length of the CDR3 is 14 residues. The germline V gene encodes CDR1 MNHEY and CDR2 SVGEGT. As DNA, the CDR3 is TGTGCCAGCAGTTACTCGACCCCCACAGATACGCAGTATTTT. It codes for CASSYSTPTDTQYF.

In this sample, this clonotype turned up a few times. V is TRBV5-6 and J is TRBJ1-5, with no clear D. The CDR3 contains 14 residues. Germline V lookup: CDR1 SGHDT, CDR2 YYEEEE. Trimming removed 4 bases at V and 3 bases at J, with 11 bases between. The CDR3 nucleotides are TGTGCCAGCAGCCACAGACTGGTCAATCAGCCCCAGCATTTT. This gives the protein CASSHRLVNQPQHF.

This clonotype has at least ten counts. This rearrangement joins TRBV20-1 to TRBJ2-3, with D unclear. In germline, CDR1 is DFQATT, CDR2 SNEGSKA (reference sequence). Trimming pared 6 bases from V and 0 bases from J, leaving 13 bases between. This CDR3 comprises 14 residues. The CDR3, as DNA: TGCAGTGCCTCAATTCAACTCAGCACAGATACGCAGTATTTT. It specifies CSASIQLSTDTQYF.

With regard to this clonotype: A much larger clone sits a single nucleotide away, making a read error possible. The chain uses TRBV7-9 and TRBJ2-3; D ambiguous. Germline V lookup: CDR1 SEHNR, CDR2 FQNEAQ (reference sequence). The CDR3 loop spans 15 amino acids. Trimming removed 4 bases from V and 4 bases from J, with 15 bases in between. The CDR3 sequence: CASSSFGLSPDTQYF. DNA for the CDR3: TGTGCCAGCAGCTCGTTCGGGCTAAGCCCAGATACGCAGTATTTT.

This clonotype was counted at least ten times. The chain employs TRBV6-5 and TRBJ2-7; 8 positions agree with TRBD2. The CDR3 has 16 residues. Germline V gives CDR1 MNHEY, CDR2 SVGAGI. Germline trimming cut 0 bases from V and 3 bases from J; bases unmatched to any gene: 7. As DNA, the CDR3 is TGTGCCAGCAGTTACTCCTCGCGGGAGGCCCACTACGAGCAGTACTTC. Its translation: CASSYSSREAHYEQYF.

The chain uses TRBV24-1 and TRBJ2-3; tentatively, D is TRBD2 (6 bases). V lost 3 bases, J lost 0 bases, and 9 bases lay in between. CDR1 is KGHDR and CDR2 is SFDVKD in the germline V gene. CDR3 length equals 15 residues. CDR3 in amino acids: CATSDRDSSTDTQYF. The CDR3 DNA is TGTGCCACCAGTGATCGGGACTCGAGCACAGATACGCAGTATTTT.